This record looks at one T cell receptor (beta chain) sequence and its context. Antigen unknown. The data stem from a study of T cell responses to AZD1222 COVID-19 vaccine. Findings of the study overall: White British ancestry dominated among donors, who included more females, and clonal diversity was possibly underestimated. Across spike, vaccine-associated CD4 TCRs were found, dominant at 160-218 and 743-854. Repertoire sampling occurred only after the peak T cell response.

The data were produced by immunoSEQ multiplex PCR, yet TCRdb's version contains in-frame clones alone and is incomplete. The sample lists roughly 150,000 clones; about 89% were seen once. The sequence derives from an adult who received the AZD1222 COVID-19 vaccine. Sequenced material: peripheral blood, taken 28 days after the second AZD1222 dose.

The CDR3, as DNA: TGCAGCGTTGAAGATACCAGATGGATGTATGGCTACACCTTC. It encodes CSVEDTRWMYGYTF. This sequence joins TRBV29-1 and TRBJ1-2; D call uncertain. The V end was cut by 0 bases, the J end by 5 bases, with 13 bases between. This CDR3 is 14 amino acids long. CDR1 is SQVTM and CDR2 is ANQGSEA in the germline V gene.